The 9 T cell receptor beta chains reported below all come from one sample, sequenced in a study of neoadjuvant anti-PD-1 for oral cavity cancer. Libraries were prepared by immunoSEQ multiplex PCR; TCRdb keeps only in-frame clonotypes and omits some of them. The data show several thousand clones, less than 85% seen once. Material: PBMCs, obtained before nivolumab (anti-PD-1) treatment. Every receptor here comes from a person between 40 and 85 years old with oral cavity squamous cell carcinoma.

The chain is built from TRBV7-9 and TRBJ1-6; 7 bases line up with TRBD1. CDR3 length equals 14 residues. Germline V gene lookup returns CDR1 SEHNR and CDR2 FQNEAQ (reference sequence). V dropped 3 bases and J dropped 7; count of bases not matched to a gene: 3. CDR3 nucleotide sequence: TGTGCCAGCAGCTTTGGACAGGAAAATTCACCCCTCCACTTT. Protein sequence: CASSFGQENSPLHF.

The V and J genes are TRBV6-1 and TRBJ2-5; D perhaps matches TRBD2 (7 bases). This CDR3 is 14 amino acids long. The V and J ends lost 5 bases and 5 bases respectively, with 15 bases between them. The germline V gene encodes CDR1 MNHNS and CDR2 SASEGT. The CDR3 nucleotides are TGTGCCAGCAGTCAATTACAGGGAGGGGAGACCCAGTACTTC. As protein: CASSQLQGGETQYF.

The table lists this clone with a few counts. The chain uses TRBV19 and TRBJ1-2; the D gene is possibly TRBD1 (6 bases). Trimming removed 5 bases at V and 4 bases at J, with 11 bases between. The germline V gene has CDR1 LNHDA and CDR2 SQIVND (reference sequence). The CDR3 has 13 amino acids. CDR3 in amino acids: CASSEGRGYGYTF. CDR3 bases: TGTGCCAGTAGTGAAGGCAGGGGCTATGGCTACACCTTC.

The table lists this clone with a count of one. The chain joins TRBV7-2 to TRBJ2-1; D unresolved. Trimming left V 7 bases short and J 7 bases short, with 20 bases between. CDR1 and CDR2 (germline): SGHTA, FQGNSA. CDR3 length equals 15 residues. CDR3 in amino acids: CASTRRNTAGNEQFF. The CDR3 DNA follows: TGTGCCAGCACCCGCCGTAACACCGCTGGGAATGAGCAGTTCTTC.

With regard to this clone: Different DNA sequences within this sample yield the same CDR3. In nucleotides, the CDR3 is TGTGCCAGCAGCTTAGCCAGGGGGGACCGAGGCGAGCAGTACTTC. Translated: CASSLARGDRGEQYF. The rearrangement joins TRBV11-1 to TRBJ2-7; possible D gene TRBD1, 7 bases. Germline-derived CDR1 and CDR2 are SGHAT and FQDESV (reference sequence). V was clipped by 0 bases and J by 6 bases, with 15 bases between them. The CDR3 runs to 15 residues.

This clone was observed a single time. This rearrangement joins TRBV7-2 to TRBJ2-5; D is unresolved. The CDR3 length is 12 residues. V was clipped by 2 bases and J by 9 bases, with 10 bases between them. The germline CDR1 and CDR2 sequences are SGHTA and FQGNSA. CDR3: CASSLPRGAQYF. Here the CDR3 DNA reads TGTGCCAGCAGCTTACCCCGTGGGGCCCAGTACTTC.

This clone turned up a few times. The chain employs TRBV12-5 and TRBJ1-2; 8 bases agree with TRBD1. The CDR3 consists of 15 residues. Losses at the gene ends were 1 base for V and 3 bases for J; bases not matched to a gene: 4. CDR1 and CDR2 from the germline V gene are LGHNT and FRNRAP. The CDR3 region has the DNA TGTGCTAGTGGTTTGGGCGACAGGGGTGACTATGGCTACACCTTC. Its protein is CASGLGDRGDYGYTF.

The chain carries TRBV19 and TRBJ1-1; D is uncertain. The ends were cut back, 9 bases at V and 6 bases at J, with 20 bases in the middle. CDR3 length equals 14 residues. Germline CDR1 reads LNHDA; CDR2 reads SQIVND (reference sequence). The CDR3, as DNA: TGTGCCAGCCGGTGGTTGGTCGGGAGCGCTGAAGCTTTCTTT. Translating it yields CASRWLVGSAEAFF.

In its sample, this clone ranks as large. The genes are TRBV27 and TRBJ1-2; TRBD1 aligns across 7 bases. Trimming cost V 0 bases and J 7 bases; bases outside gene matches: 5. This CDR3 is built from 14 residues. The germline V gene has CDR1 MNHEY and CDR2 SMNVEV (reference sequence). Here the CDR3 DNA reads TGTGCCAGCAGTTTATCGACAGGGATGAGTGGCTACACCTTC. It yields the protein CASSLSTGMSGYTF.